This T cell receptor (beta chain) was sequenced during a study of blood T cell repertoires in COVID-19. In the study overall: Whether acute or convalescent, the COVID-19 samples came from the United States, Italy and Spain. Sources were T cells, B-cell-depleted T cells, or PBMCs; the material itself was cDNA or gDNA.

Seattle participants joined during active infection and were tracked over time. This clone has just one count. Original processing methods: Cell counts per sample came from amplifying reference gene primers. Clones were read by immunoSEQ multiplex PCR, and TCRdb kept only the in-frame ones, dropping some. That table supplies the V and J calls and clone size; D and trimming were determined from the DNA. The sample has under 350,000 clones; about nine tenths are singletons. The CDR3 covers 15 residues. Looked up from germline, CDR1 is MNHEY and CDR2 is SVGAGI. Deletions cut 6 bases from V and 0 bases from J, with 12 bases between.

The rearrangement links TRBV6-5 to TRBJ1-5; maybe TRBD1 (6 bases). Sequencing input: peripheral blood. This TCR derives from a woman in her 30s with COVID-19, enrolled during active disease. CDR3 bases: TGTGCCAGCAGAAAACAGGGCGGTAGCAATCAGCCCCAGCATTTT. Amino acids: CASRKQGGSNQPQHF.